The 21 T cell receptor beta chains below come from one sample, sequenced in a study of OX40 agonist ivuxolimab in advanced cancers. Preparation of the library involved the immunoSEQ multiplex PCR assay. TCRdb provides this immuneACCESS table in a form limited to in-frame rearrangements. Some clones are lacking; in checked studies, under half of them reflect an unresolved V gene, and why the rest are absent is not known. The table for this sample lists more than 45,000 clones; 82% of them were counted only once. The ten largest clones add up to roughly 3.7% of the sample. The source was CD4+ or CD8+ T cells sorted from blood, collected in a trial of the OX40 agonist ivuxolimab. The receptors were sampled from an adult with an advanced solid tumor such as melanoma, head and neck, liver or kidney cancer.

By proportion, this clone is medium-sized (0.01 to 0.1%). The rearrangement links TRBV6-5 to TRBJ1-2; the D is unclear. The germline V gene has CDR1 MNHEY and CDR2 SVGAGI. V dropped 0 bases and J dropped 3 bases, with 5 bases sitting between them. The CDR3 spans 13 residues. Here the CDR3 DNA reads TGTGCCAGCAGTTACTCGAGGGACTATGGCTACACCTTC. Encoded protein: CASSYSRDYGYTF.

The chain couples TRBV16 to TRBJ1-2; D is unresolved. V was clipped by 0 bases and J by 5 bases, with 16 bases between them. The CDR3 is 16 amino acids. Germline V gives CDR1 KGHSY, CDR2 FQNENV. The CDR3 DNA reads as TGTGCCAGCAGCCAATCGTTAGCAGAGACACCATATGGCTACACCTTC. This codes for CASSQSLAETPYGYTF.

This rearrangement joins TRBV7-2 to TRBJ1-1; D gene uncertain. Germline lookup yields CDR1 SGHTA and CDR2 FQGNSA. The CDR3 covers 15 residues. V was shortened by 4 bases and J by 4 bases, with 16 bases between the two germline ends. CDR3 DNA: TGTGCCAGCAGCTCAAGTGGGGTGCGGGGCACTGAAGCTTTCTTT. As protein: CASSSSGVRGTEAFF.

The V and J genes are TRBV9 and TRBJ2-3; 8 bases are a match to TRBD1. There are 14 residues in the CDR3. The V gene end was trimmed by 3 bases and the J gene end by 1 base; junction bases not matched to a gene: 1. Germline values: CDR1 SGDLS, CDR2 YYNGEE. The CDR3 nucleotides read TGTGCCAGCAGCGCCAGGGGGCGCACAGATACGCAGTATTTT. Translating it yields CASSARGRTDTQYF.

CDR3 residues: CASSRGPPQPQHF. The CDR3 region has the DNA TGTGCCAGCAGTCGCGGGCCCCCACAGCCCCAGCATTTT. The chain recombines TRBV6-1 with TRBJ1-5, with D unresolved. The CDR3 has 13 amino acids. The V and J ends lost 5 bases and 7 bases respectively, with 12 bases between them. Germline V gene sequence: CDR1 MNHNS, CDR2 SASEGT.

This clone has just a few counts. The V call is TRBV4-1, the J call TRBJ1-1; D is uncertain. The CDR3 extends over 14 amino acids. The V gene's germline CDR1 is MGHRA and CDR2 YSYEKL. The V and J ends lost 4 bases and 1 base respectively, with 10 bases between them. In DNA, the CDR3 is TGCGCCAGCAGCCTAGAGGTACGGAACACTGAAGCTTTCTTT. Its translation: CASSLEVRNTEAFF.

This rearrangement joins TRBV7-2 to TRBJ2-6, with D unresolved. The CDR3 loop spans 16 amino acids. The germline V gene has CDR1 SGHTA and CDR2 FQGNSA. V dropped 6 bases and J dropped 2 bases, with 14 bases sitting between them. CDR3 coding DNA: TGTGCCAGCAGTACCCCTTTGTCCCCTGGGGCCAACGTCCTGACTTTC. It specifies CASSTPLSPGANVLTF.

V and J are TRBV9 and TRBJ2-5, with D possibly matching TRBD2 (5 bases). Trimming took off 0 bases at V and 2 bases at J, with 14 bases between the two ends. The CDR3 covers 16 residues. The germline CDR1 and CDR2 sequences are SGDLS and YYNGEE. The CDR3 reads CASSVAPGLAQETQYF. The CDR3 DNA sequence: TGTGCCAGCAGCGTAGCACCAGGACTCGCGCAAGAGACCCAGTACTTC.

The chain carries TRBV6-6 and TRBJ1-2, with 12 bases that match TRBD1. V gave up 7 bases and J gave up 7 bases; unmatched junction bases: 10. There are 15 residues in the CDR3. From germline, CDR1 is MNHNY and CDR2 SVGAGI (reference sequence). CDR3 DNA: TGTGCCAGCAAGGACCCGGGACAGGGGGCCGGTGGCTACACCTTC. This encodes CASKDPGQGAGGYTF.

The chain employs TRBV27 and TRBJ1-1; 7 positions agree with TRBD1. J gave up 12 bases and V 5 bases, and 21 bases lay outside the gene matches. CDR1 and CDR2 (germline): MNHEY, SMNVEV (reference sequence). There are 16 residues in the CDR3. In nucleotides, the CDR3 is TGTGCCAGCAGTCCCTATCCTTCGACAGGGAGAGTACAAACTTTCTTT. Translating it yields CASSPYPSTGRVQTFF.

The chain couples TRBV29-1 to TRBJ2-2; possibly TRBD2 for D (6 bases). CDR1 and CDR2 (germline): SQVTM, ANQGSEA. Trimming left V 4 bases short and J 3 bases short, with 12 bases between. This CDR3 has 14 residues. CDR3 DNA sequence: TGCAGCGTTGGGGGGGACCCTGACACCGGGGAGCTGTTTTTT. It encodes CSVGGDPDTGELFF.

CDR3 loop: CASSLAPQGSGSPLHF. The CDR3, as DNA: TGTGCCAGCAGCTTGGCCCCACAGGGGTCGGGCTCACCCCTCCACTTT. V is TRBV5-5 and J is TRBJ1-6; 7 bases match TRBD1. Germline loops: CDR1 SGHKS, CDR2 YYEKEE (reference sequence). This CDR3 is built from 16 residues. Trimming at V came to 0 bases and at J to 10 bases, leaving 10 bases not matched to a gene. Combining the CDR3 with reference TRBV5-5 and TRBJ1-6 gives the whole variable domain DAGVTQSPTHLIKTRGQQVTLRCSPISGHKSVSWYQQVLGQGPQFIFQYYEKEERGRGNFPDRFSARQFPNYSSELNVNALLLGDSALYLCASSLAPQGSGSPLHFGNGTRLTVT.

This clone was counted between two and nine times. This sequence joins TRBV19 and TRBJ2-3; the D gene is possibly TRBD2 (6 bases). The CDR3 length is 16 residues. The germline V gene encodes CDR1 LNHDA and CDR2 SQIVND (reference sequence). V was cut by 5 bases and J by 1 base, with 16 bases left in between. Here the CDR3 reads CASSLPLWEGTDTQYF. CDR3 in DNA: TGTGCCAGTAGTCTCCCTTTGTGGGAGGGCACAGATACGCAGTATTTT.

The V call is TRBV2, the J call TRBJ1-1; tentatively, D is TRBD1 (5 bases). CDR1 SNHLY and CDR2 FYNNEI come from the germline V gene. Deletions cut 7 bases from V and 5 bases from J, with 17 bases between. The CDR3 is 14 amino acids. In nucleotides, the CDR3 is TGTGCCAGCACCCCCCTGGCAGGGCTGACTGAAGCTTTCTTT. This encodes CASTPLAGLTEAFF.

The chain couples TRBV7-6 to TRBJ1-1; 8 positions agree with TRBD1. The junction had 2 bases not matched to a gene; V was cut back by 4 bases and J by 1 base. Germline V gene sequence: CDR1 SGHVS, CDR2 FNYEAQ. The CDR3 consists of 14 residues. The CDR3 reads CASSSRGRNTEAFF. The CDR3 region has the DNA TGTGCCAGCAGCTCCAGGGGGCGGAACACTGAAGCTTTCTTT.

This clone was detected a few times. CDR3 in amino acids: CASSMAINQPQHF. DNA of the CDR3: TGTGCCAGTAGTATGGCTATCAATCAGCCCCAGCATTTT. The chain is built from TRBV19 and TRBJ1-5; D remains ambiguous. The V gene lost 3 bases and the J gene lost 3 bases, with 6 bases spanning the gap. Germline CDR1 and CDR2: LNHDA and SQIVND (reference sequence). The CDR3 has 13 amino acids.

Here the CDR3 reads CASSPGGWGGPRSGYTF. The CDR3 DNA sequence: TGCGCCAGCAGCCCGGGAGGTTGGGGCGGCCCCAGATCAGGCTACACCTTC. The V gene is TRBV5-1, the J gene TRBJ1-2, with D tentatively TRBD1 (5 bases). V was trimmed by 4 bases and J by 8 bases, leaving 27 bases between them. CDR3 length: 17 residues. Germline V gene lookup returns CDR1 SGHRS and CDR2 YFSETQ.

The chain has TRBV11-3 and TRBJ2-2; D could derive from TRBD1 or TRBD2 (5 bases each). The V gene lost 1 base and the J gene lost 7 bases, with 16 bases spanning the gap. Germline CDR1 SGHNT, CDR2 YENEEA. The CDR3 consists of 16 residues. The CDR3 region is CASSLGEGLKDGELFF. The DNA for the CDR3 is TGTGCCAGCAGCTTAGGAGAGGGGCTCAAGGACGGGGAGCTGTTTTTT. The whole variable domain, filled in from reference TRBV11-3 and TRBJ2-2, reads EAGVVQSPRYKIIEKKQPVAFWCNPISGHNTLYWYLQNLGQGPELLIRYENEEAVDDSQLPKDRFSAERLKGVDSTLKIQPAELGDSAVYLCASSLGEGLKDGELFFGEGSRLTVL.

The chain recombines TRBV9 with TRBJ1-2; D possibly corresponds to TRBD1 (6 bases). The V gene's germline CDR1 is SGDLS and CDR2 YYNGEE. Trimming cost V 0 bases and J 5 bases, with 11 bases left between them. The CDR3 loop spans 14 amino acids. CDR3 bases: TGTGCCAGCAGCGTAGCAGGCCAGGGGTATGGCTACACCTTC. Protein: CASSVAGQGYGYTF.

About this clone itself: At the DNA level, this CDR3 is encoded by other sequences in the same sample as well. This rearrangement joins TRBV28 to TRBJ2-3; D call uncertain. In germline, CDR1 is MDHEN, CDR2 SYDVKM. V was cut by 3 bases and J by 0 bases, with 4 bases left in between. The CDR3 contains 13 residues. CDR3 in amino acids: CASSFRSTDTQYF. CDR3 DNA sequence: TGTGCCAGCAGTTTCAGAAGCACAGATACGCAGTATTTT. The full variable domain, with the rest looked up from reference TRBV28 and TRBJ2-3, is DVKVTQSSRYLVKRTGEKVFLECVQDMDHENMFWYRQDPGLGLRLIYFSYDVKMKEKGDIPEGYSVSREKKERFSLILESASTNQTSMYLCASSFRSTDTQYFGPGTRLTVL.

The chain uses TRBV7-3 and TRBJ2-1, with a possible D match to TRBD1 (7 bases). V was pared by 5 bases and J by 3 bases, with 17 bases between. CDR1 is SGHTA and CDR2 is FQGTGA in the germline V gene. The CDR3 has 16 amino acids. CDR3 sequence (DNA): TGTGCCAGCAGCCCAATGGGGCAGGGGGGCTACAATGAGCAGTTCTTC. Residues: CASSPMGQGGYNEQFF.